One and the same sample provided the 29 T cell receptor beta chains below, sequenced in a study of T-cell memory formation after mild COVID-19. TCRdb called the 5' RACE reads again in MiXCR, with one record for every CDR3 protein. Of under 35,000 distinct CDR3 sequences in the sample, 7.4% were seen once. Sequencing was carried out using PBMCs or a T cell subset sorted from them (not recorded which). The receptor source for this set is an adult woman who had mild COVID-19 (a few samples of this study predate the infection). Cell type and time point are not known.

This clonotype was seen at least ten times. V gene TRBV3-1 combines with J gene TRBJ2-5, with TRBD2 matching 8 bases. J gave up 2 bases and V 1 base, and 6 bases lay outside the gene matches. The V gene's germline CDR1 is LGHDT and CDR2 YNNKEL (reference sequence). The CDR3 has 16 amino acids. CDR3 DNA: TGTGCCAGCAGCCAAGGGGCCCGGGGGGGACAAGAGACCCAGTACTTC. It translates to CASSQGARGGQETQYF.

In its sample, this clonotype was seen many times. This rearrangement joins TRBV20-1 to TRBJ1-5; TRBD1 agrees at 7 bases. The CDR3 consists of 17 residues. The junction had 8 bases not matched to a gene; V was cut back by 0 bases and J by 0 bases. Germline CDR1 and CDR2: DFQATT and SNEGSKA (reference sequence). The CDR3 spells CSAREGRGAYSNQPQHF. The CDR3 DNA is TGCAGTGCTAGAGAGGGCAGGGGGGCCTATAGCAATCAGCCCCAGCATTTT.

With respect to this clonotype: Mismatch with germline at one junction end may stem from a read error. The genes are TRBV11-2 and TRBJ2-2; possible D gene TRBD2, 6 bases. Germline CDR1 SGHAT, CDR2 FQNNGV. The CDR3 totals 13 residues. The DNA for the CDR3 is TGTGCCAGCATCAAACTGGACACCGGGGGGCTGTTTTTT. This gives the protein CASIKLDTGGLFF.

This clonotype was counted many times. The chain is built from TRBV5-1 and TRBJ1-1; weak D call: TRBD1 (6 bases). The V gene's germline CDR1 is SGHRS and CDR2 YFSETQ. The length of the CDR3 is 15 residues. V lost 5 bases and J 2 bases, leaving 16 bases between the germline ends. This CDR3 reads CASSWNKGVNTEAFF. The CDR3, as DNA: TGCGCCAGCAGTTGGAACAAGGGGGTAAACACTGAAGCTTTCTTT.

This clonotype was seen many times. This sequence joins TRBV11-2 and TRBJ2-2; the D gene could be TRBD1 or TRBD2 (5 bases each). V gave up 1 base and J gave up 3 bases, with 21 bases separating them. Germline CDR1 SGHAT, CDR2 FQNNGV. The CDR3 covers 19 residues. CDR3 bases: TGTGCCAGCAGCTTAGGCTGGAGAACGGGACGTTGGGACACCGGGGAGCTGTTTTTT. Its translation: CASSLGWRTGRWDTGELFF. Complete variable domain (other parts from reference TRBV11-2 and TRBJ2-2): EAGVAQSPRYKIIEKRQSVAFWCNPISGHATLYWYQQILGQGPKLLIQFQNNGVVDDSQLPKDRFSAERLKGVDSTLKIQPAKLEDSAVYLCASSLGWRTGRWDTGELFFGEGSRLTVL.

In its sample, this clonotype was seen many times. V usage is TRBV11-1 and J usage is TRBJ2-1; D tentatively fits TRBD1 or TRBD2 (5 bases each). This CDR3 comprises 13 residues. The V end lost 5 bases, the J end lost 7 bases, and 12 bases lay between the germline ends. Looked up from germline, CDR1 is SGHAT and CDR2 is FQDESV (reference sequence). The CDR3 coding sequence is TGTGCCAGCAGCCCCGGGACGGCGAATGAGCAGTTCTTC. The encoded protein is CASSPGTANEQFF.

This chain connects TRBV20-1 to TRBJ2-5; unclear D gene. CDR3 length: 14 amino acids. V was clipped by 3 bases and J by 2 bases, with 13 bases between them. The germline V gene encodes CDR1 DFQATT and CDR2 SNEGSKA (reference sequence). The CDR3 loop is CSASRVEGQETQYF. The CDR3 DNA sequence: TGCAGTGCTAGCCGGGTGGAAGGACAAGAGACCCAGTACTTC.

At least ten counts were recorded for this clonotype. J is TRBJ1-2 and V is TRBV10-3; the match to TRBD1 covers 7 bases. After removal of 5 bases from V and 8 bases from J, the junction contained 8 bases not matched to a gene. Germline-derived CDR1 and CDR2 are ENHRY and SYGVKD. The CDR3 consists of 13 residues. The CDR3 spells CAISNRGGTGYTF. CDR3 in DNA: TGTGCCATCAGTAACAGGGGCGGAACGGGCTACACCTTC.

By sample share, this clonotype is medium-sized. V and J are TRBV29-1 and TRBJ2-1; 7 bases are shared with TRBD2. The CDR3 is 15 amino acids. V shed 5 bases and J 0 bases; nucleotides not matched to a gene: 7. Germline CDR1 and CDR2: SQVTM and ANQGSEA. In nucleotides, the CDR3 is TGCAGCGTTCTAGCGGAAGTAAGCTCCTACAATGAGCAGTTCTTC. Its protein product is CSVLAEVSSYNEQFF.

The sample holds many counts of this clonotype. The V and J genes are TRBV29-1 and TRBJ2-7, with D tentatively TRBD2 (5 bases). The CDR3 is made up of 13 amino acids. Germline V gene lookup returns CDR1 SQVTM and CDR2 ANQGSEA. The germline V and J ends were trimmed by 4 bases and 3 bases, with 13 bases remaining between them. The DNA for the CDR3 is TGCAGCGTTGTGAGGACTGGAAGCTACGAGCAGTACTTC. It is translated as CSVVRTGSYEQYF.

In this sample, this clonotype turned up many times. This sequence joins TRBV5-6 and TRBJ2-3, with 11 bases that match TRBD2. From germline, CDR1 is SGHDT and CDR2 YYEEEE. V shed 3 bases and J 4 bases; nucleotides not matched to a gene: 4. The CDR3 runs 15 residues. This chain's CDR3 is CASSSTSGNADTQYF. The CDR3 DNA is TGTGCCAGCAGCTCGACTAGCGGGAACGCAGATACGCAGTATTTT.

This clonotype was recorded at least ten times. The V and J genes are TRBV2 and TRBJ1-4; D not certain. The length of the CDR3 is 16 residues. The germline V gene has CDR1 SNHLY and CDR2 FYNNEI. Trimming stripped 0 bases from V and 1 base from J, with 9 bases between. The CDR3 reads CASSEAPLGTNEKLFF. DNA of the CDR3: TGTGCCAGCAGTGAAGCGCCCCTGGGAACTAATGAAAAACTGTTTTTT.

This clonotype was counted many times. The chain carries TRBV12-3 or TRBV12-4 and TRBJ2-1; TRBD1 might be the D (6 bases). There are 15 residues in the CDR3. V was cut by 6 bases and J by 5 bases, with 17 bases left in between. CDR3 sequence reads: CASSETGLANNEQFF. For the CDR3, the DNA is TGTGCCAGCAGCGAAACAGGGTTGGCAAACAATGAGCAGTTCTTC.

The sample holds many counts of this clonotype. The V call is TRBV6-5, the J call TRBJ1-1, with D unclear. CDR3 length equals 13 residues. V lost 4 bases, J lost 1 base, and 7 bases lay in between. Germline V gene lookup returns CDR1 MNHEY and CDR2 SVGAGI. CDR3 in DNA: TGTGCCAGCAGTTTTTCATCGAACACTGAAGCTTTCTTT. The encoded protein is CASSFSSNTEAFF.

This clonotype was detected many times. J is TRBJ2-2 and V is TRBV19, with TRBD1 identical over 8 bases. CDR1 and CDR2 (germline): LNHDA, SQIVND (reference sequence). The CDR3 sequence is 15 residues long. The trim removed 1 base at V and 4 bases at J, leaving 2 bases unmatched. DNA for the CDR3: TGTGCCAGTAGTATAGGACAGGGGACCACCGGGGAGCTGTTTTTT. Protein: CASSIGQGTTGELFF. Combining the CDR3 with reference TRBV19 and TRBJ2-2 gives the whole variable domain DGGITQSPKYLFRKEGQNVTLSCEQNLNHDAMYWYRQDPGQGLRLIYYSQIVNDFQKGDIAEGYSVSREKKESFPLTVTSAQKNPTAFYLCASSIGQGTTGELFFGEGSRLTVL.

This clonotype was detected many times. This chain links TRBV6-2 or TRBV6-3 with TRBJ2-1; TRBD2 matches 10 bases. J was trimmed by 4 bases and V by 2 bases; bases with no gene match: 8. The CDR3 runs to 17 residues. Germline assignment: CDR1 MNHEY and CDR2 SVGEGT. CDR3 in DNA: TGTGCCAGCAGTTACGCTAGCGGGAGTCTTCCTTACAATGAGCAGTTCTTC. Protein: CASSYASGSLPYNEQFF.

This clonotype is deemed medium-sized. The gene calls are TRBV24-1 and TRBJ2-1, with TRBD1 identical over 12 bases. CDR1 and CDR2 from the germline V gene are KGHDR and SFDVKD. The CDR3 extends over 16 amino acids. Trimming removed 3 bases from V and 10 bases from J; junction bases left unmatched: 9. The CDR3 sequence: CATSDLPGQGAGEQFF. For the CDR3, the DNA is TGTGCCACCAGTGATCTCCCGGGACAGGGGGCTGGAGAGCAGTTCTTC.

There are many counts of this clonotype. In DNA, the CDR3 is TGCAGTGCCGAGGAAAGCACAGATACGCAGTATTTT. It translates to CSAEESTDTQYF. This sequence joins TRBV20-1 and TRBJ2-3; D gene ambiguous. Germline values: CDR1 DFQATT, CDR2 SNEGSKA (reference sequence). V was pared by 6 bases and J by 0 bases, with 7 bases between. The CDR3 spans 12 residues.

This clonotype was seen ten or more times. The chain links TRBV20-1 to TRBJ2-1; 9 nucleotides agree with TRBD2. Trimming removed 7 bases from V and 9 bases from J; junction bases left unmatched: 7. This CDR3 comprises 12 residues. Germline assignment: CDR1 DFQATT and CDR2 SNEGSKA (reference sequence). The CDR3 loop is CSGVSGSVEQFF. The CDR3 region has the DNA TGCAGTGGGGTTAGCGGGAGCGTTGAGCAGTTCTTC.

This clonotype was seen repeatedly, ten times or more. This chain joins TRBV11-2 and TRBJ2-5; D remains unclear. Trimming shortened V by 5 bases and J by 2 bases, and 9 bases separated the two germline ends. The CDR3 is 13 amino acids. The germline V gene encodes CDR1 SGHAT and CDR2 FQNNGV. The CDR3 sequence: CASSRVYQETQYF. The CDR3 nucleotides read TGTGCCAGCAGCCGGGTGTATCAAGAGACCCAGTACTTC.

This clonotype was seen repeatedly, ten times or more. CDR3 sequence: CASSVRVGNSPLHF. CDR3 sequence (DNA): TGTGCCAGCAGCGTAAGAGTTGGGAATTCACCCCTCCACTTT. The rearrangement uses TRBV9 and TRBJ1-6; no firm D call. CDR1 and CDR2 (germline): SGDLS, YYNGEE. This CDR3 has 14 residues. The V end was cut by 1 base, the J end by 7 bases, with 9 bases between.

This clonotype was observed many times. The CDR3 protein is CASSLEGRGFGYTF. In DNA, the CDR3 is TGCGCCAGCAGCTTGGAGGGCAGGGGCTTTGGCTACACCTTC. This chain joins TRBV5-1 and TRBJ1-2; D perhaps matches TRBD1 (6 bases). Between the trimmed V and J ends, which lost 0 bases and 7 bases, there was a span of 13 bases. This CDR3 has 14 residues. Per germline, CDR1 SGHRS and CDR2 YFSETQ. The complete variable domain, with remaining parts taken from reference TRBV5-1 and TRBJ1-2, reads KAGVTQTPRYLIKTRGQQVTLSCSPISGHRSVSWYQQTPGQGLQFLFEYFSETQRNKGNFPGRFSGRQFSNSRSEMNVSTLELGDSALYLCASSLEGRGFGYTFGSGTRLTVV.

This clonotype was counted at least ten times. The chain has TRBV20-1 and TRBJ2-7; 7 bases line up with TRBD1. Unmatched junction bases numbered 6, after V lost 4 bases and J lost 3 bases. The CDR3 extends over 13 amino acids. Looked up from germline, CDR1 is DFQATT and CDR2 is SNEGSKA (reference sequence). CDR3: CSAINRGGYEQYF. The CDR3 nucleotides read TGCAGTGCTATAAACAGGGGCGGCTACGAGCAGTACTTC.

In its sample, this clonotype was seen many times. V usage is TRBV2 and J usage is TRBJ2-7; D remains ambiguous. The V and J ends lost 2 bases and 5 bases respectively, with 16 bases between them. The CDR3 has 15 residues. Germline CDR1 and CDR2: SNHLY and FYNNEI. The CDR3 loop is CASSERYRPNNEQYF. CDR3 DNA: TGTGCCAGCAGTGAAAGGTACCGACCTAACAACGAGCAGTACTTC.

There are many counts of this clonotype. V and J are TRBV6-5 and TRBJ2-1, with 9 positions matching TRBD2. Germline V gene data show CDR1 as MNHEY and CDR2 as SVGAGI. The CDR3 totals 16 residues. The trim removed 5 bases at V and 4 bases at J, leaving 9 bases unmatched. In DNA, the CDR3 is TGTGCCAGCAGTCAGCGGGGGGCCTTGCTTTACAATGAGCAGTTCTTC. It codes for CASSQRGALLYNEQFF.

The genes are TRBV5-5 and TRBJ2-5; 14 bases match TRBD2. CDR1 is SGHKS, CDR2 YYEKEE, per germline (reference sequence). The CDR3 length is 15 residues. V shed 3 bases and J 5 bases; nucleotides not matched to a gene: 3. The CDR3: CASSSGLAGVETQYF. The CDR3, as DNA: TGTGCCAGCAGCTCGGGACTAGCGGGGGTGGAGACCCAGTACTTC.

The sample holds many counts of this clonotype. The V gene is TRBV14, the J gene TRBJ2-5; 11 bases align to TRBD2. Trimming removed 2 bases from V and 7 bases from J; junction bases left unmatched: 3. Germline V lookup: CDR1 SGHDN, CDR2 FVKESK. The CDR3 has 14 residues. CDR3 region: CASSQPGTSGTQYF. CDR3 sequence (DNA): TGTGCCAGCAGCCAACCTGGGACTAGCGGGACCCAGTACTTC.

This clonotype was found many times. V and J are TRBV24-1 and TRBJ2-2; 9 bases match TRBD1. Germline V gene data show CDR1 as KGHDR and CDR2 as SFDVKD. The CDR3 extends over 17 amino acids. Trimming took 3 bases from V and 3 from J; bases not matched to a gene: 7. The CDR3 here is CATSDPGTGSYTGELFF. CDR3 bases: TGTGCCACCAGTGATCCCGGGACAGGGTCTTACACCGGGGAGCTGTTTTTT.

CDR3: CASSQAGRGLAAITDTQYF. In DNA form, the CDR3 reads TGTGCCAGCAGCCAAGCTGGGCGAGGACTAGCGGCTATCACAGATACGCAGTATTTT. The chain recombines TRBV3-1 with TRBJ2-3; TRBD2 matches at 10 bases. The CDR3 spans 19 residues. V trimming: 1 base; J trimming: 2 bases; junction bases outside the gene matches: 12. Germline lookup yields CDR1 LGHDT and CDR2 YNNKEL (reference sequence).